These T cell receptor beta chains were read from a single sample in a study of blood T cell repertoires in COVID-19. This table comes from immunoSEQ multiplex PCR, and its TCRdb copy is limited to in-frame clones, with some not included. The sample lists about 280,000 clones; around 85% were seen once. Source material: peripheral blood. The source of these receptors is a man aged 45-60 years with active or convalescent COVID-19. The CDR3 runs from the conserved cysteine through the conserved F or W. D genes are given only for firm matches. Size tells how often a clone was seen (once, few, many) or the class of an expanded clone, and some rows leave it out.

D	V	size	J	length	CDR3	DNA
TRBD2	TRBV25-1	.	TRBJ2-5	16	CASSERTSGIQETQYF	TGTGCCAGCAGTGAACGGACTAGCGGGATCCAAGAGACCCAGTACTTC
.	TRBV14	few	TRBJ1-2	13	CASSQVEGHGYTF	TGTGCCAGCAGCCAAGTGGAGGGTCACGGCTACACCTTC
.	TRBV28	.	TRBJ1-6	12	CASSRINSPLHF	TGTGCCAGCAGTCGTATAAATTCACCCCTCCACTTT
.	TRBV28	.	TRBJ1-1	15	CASATPDRATNGAFF	TGTGCCAGCGCGACACCAGACCGCGCGACAAATGGGGCTTTCTTT
.	TRBV9	.	TRBJ1-2	13	CASSVAAGRGYTF	TGTGCCAGCAGCGTAGCTGCGGGTAGGGGCTACACCTTC
TRBD2	TRBV18	.	TRBJ2-1	15	CASSGTSGYYNEQFF	TGTGCCAGCTCAGGGACTAGCGGGTACTACAATGAGCAGTTCTTC
TRBD2	TRBV7-6	.	TRBJ2-7	15	CASSLVSGRLNEQYF	TGTGCCAGCAGCCTAGTTAGCGGGAGGTTGAACGAGCAGTACTTC
TRBD1	TRBV3-1/TRBV3-2	.	TRBJ1-5	16	CASGRDREVSNQPQHF	TGTGCCAGCGGCCGCGACAGGGAGGTTAGCAATCAGCCCCAGCATTTT
.	TRBV19	once	TRBJ1-2	13	CASRGHLTDGYTF	TGTGCCAGTAGAGGACACCTGACTGACGGCTACACCTTC
.	TRBV5-1	.	TRBJ2-4	19	CASSDLALQGPNVKNIQYF	TGCGCCAGCAGCGACTTGGCCTTACAGGGTCCAAATGTCAAAAACATTCAGTACTTC
.	TRBV30	.	TRBJ2-3	15	CAWSAGVSSTDTQYF	TGTGCCTGGAGCGCAGGGGTTTCTAGCACAGATACGCAGTATTTT
TRBD1	TRBV10-3	.	TRBJ1-6	13	CAISETGGSPLHF	TGTGCCATCAGTGAGACAGGGGGCTCACCCCTCCACTTT
TRBD1	TRBV6-1	.	TRBJ1-1	16	CASSDGGQGFNTEAFF	TGTGCCAGCAGTGATGGGGGACAGGGGTTCAACACTGAAGCTTTCTTT
.	TRBV28	.	TRBJ1-6	15	CASSPTGYRNSPLHF	TGTGCCAGCAGTCCCACAGGGTATAGGAATTCACCCCTCCACTTT
.	TRBV5-8	.	TRBJ1-1	14	CASSLHYSSTEAFF	TGTGCCAGCAGCCTCCATTACTCGAGCACTGAAGCTTTCTTT
TRBD2	TRBV5-4	.	TRBJ2-3	17	CASSLDGLAGGADTQYF	TGTGCCAGCAGCTTGGACGGACTAGCGGGAGGGGCAGATACGCAGTATTTT
TRBD1	TRBV19	few	TRBJ1-1	14	CASSRTGVNTEAFF	TGTGCCAGTAGTCGGACAGGGGTCAACACTGAAGCTTTCTTT
TRBD1	TRBV3-1/TRBV3-2	once	TRBJ2-7	15	CASSPTGVGAAEQYF	TGTGCCAGCAGCCCGACAGGGGTGGGAGCAGCCGAGCAGTACTTC
.	TRBV11-2	.	TRBJ1-5	14	CASSPTGSNQPQHF	TGTGCCAGCAGCCCGACAGGCTCCAATCAGCCCCAGCATTTT
.	TRBV5-4	.	TRBJ1-2	15	CASSPQPGISYGYTF	TGTGCCAGCAGCCCACAACCGGGAATTTCCTATGGCTACACCTTC
TRBD2	TRBV3-1/TRBV3-2	.	TRBJ2-1	15	CASSQGAGGYNEQFF	TGTGCCAGCAGCCAAGGAGCGGGGGGCTACAATGAGCAGTTCTTC
.	TRBV6-2/TRBV6-3	.	TRBJ2-1	13	CASSSGAYNEQFF	TGTGCCAGCAGTTCCGGTGCCTACAATGAGCAGTTCTTC
.	TRBV4-2	.	TRBJ1-1	13	CASSQGGPSQAFF	TGTGCCAGCAGCCAAGGGGGCCCGTCCCAAGCTTTCTTT
TRBD1	TRBV2	.	TRBJ2-1	17	CASTSLMGQGPNNEQFF	TGTGCCAGCACTTCTTTGATGGGACAGGGACCTAACAATGAGCAGTTCTTC
.	TRBV2	once	TRBJ1-5	14	CASSPGLSNQPQHF	TGTGCCAGCAGCCCCGGACTGAGCAATCAGCCCCAGCATTTT
.	TRBV6-5	.	TRBJ1-1	11	CASSVRFEAFF	TGTGCCAGCAGCGTGAGATTTGAAGCTTTCTTT